The 7 T cell receptor beta chains below all came from one sample that was sequenced in a study of cytomegalovirus exposure and HLA in healthy donors. Both 60 Vbeta primers and 13 Jbeta primers went into the PCR. Assay: immunoSEQ multiplex PCR; the TCRdb copy retains only in-frame clones and omits some. Of roughly 200,000 clones listed, approximately 80% are singletons. Sequencing was performed on PBMCs. The receptors come from a woman aged 30 to 39 in good health and CMV-seropositive.

The V and J genes are TRBV28 and TRBJ1-5, with D unclear. The CDR3 consists of 15 residues. V was pared by 8 bases and J by 3 bases, with 17 bases between. Germline-derived CDR1 and CDR2 are MDHEN and SYDVKM. The chain's CDR3 is CASRMTNGDNQPQHF. CDR3 DNA sequence: TGTGCCAGCCGTATGACTAACGGCGACAATCAGCCCCAGCATTTT. The full variable domain, rest sourced from reference TRBV28 and TRBJ1-5, is DVKVTQSSRYLVKRTGEKVFLECVQDMDHENMFWYRQDPGLGLRLIYFSYDVKMKEKGDIPEGYSVSREKKERFSLILESASTNQTSMYLCASRMTNGDNQPQHFGDGTRLSIL.

The gene calls are TRBV9 and TRBJ2-3; TRBD2 aligns across 11 bases. The CDR3 is 16 amino acids. Losses at the gene ends were 4 bases for V and 0 bases for J; bases not matched to a gene: 4. CDR1 SGDLS and CDR2 YYNGEE come from the germline V gene. In DNA form, the CDR3 reads TGTGCCAGCAGCTTGGGACTAGCGGCTAGCACAGATACGCAGTATTTT. Translated: CASSLGLAASTDTQYF.

This chain connects TRBV2 to TRBJ2-2; 8 bases are shared with TRBD1. Unmatched junction bases numbered 8, after V lost 7 bases and J lost 4 bases. The CDR3 length is 15 residues. CDR1 is SNHLY and CDR2 is FYNNEI in the germline V gene. The chain's CDR3 is CASKRTGFGTGELFF. For the CDR3, the DNA is TGTGCCAGCAAACGGACAGGGTTCGGCACCGGGGAGCTGTTTTTT.

As to this clone: One end of the junction varies from germline; a read error may be responsible. The chain has TRBV7-7 and TRBJ2-2; 8 bases fit TRBD2. The CDR3 length is 14 residues. CDR1 and CDR2 (germline): SSHAT, FNYEAQ (reference sequence). CDR3 sequence (DNA): TGTGCTAGCAGCTCTGGACTAGCTATTGGGGAGCTGTTTTTT. Protein product: CASSSGLAIGELFF.

The V and J genes are TRBV9 and TRBJ2-3, with TRBD1 matching 7 bases. In germline, CDR1 is SGDLS, CDR2 YYNGEE. The CDR3 covers 15 residues. The V segment lost 3 bases and the J segment 1 base; nucleotides outside the gene matches: 5. CDR3 sequence: CASSAYRGGTDTQYF. The DNA for the CDR3 is TGTGCCAGCAGCGCTTACAGGGGTGGCACAGATACGCAGTATTTT.

The rearrangement uses TRBV11-3 and TRBJ2-2, with 8 bases that match TRBD2. The ends lost 0 bases at V and 10 bases at J; junction bases unmatched: 4. The CDR3 is 14 amino acids. In germline, CDR1 is SGHNT, CDR2 YENEEA. The CDR3 DNA reads TGTGCCAGCAGCTTAGAGGCGGGAGGCGTGGAGCTGTTTTTT. It specifies CASSLEAGGVELFF.

The chain has TRBV7-6 and TRBJ2-2; 7 bases are a match to TRBD1. J gave up 6 bases and V 5 bases, and 9 bases lay outside the gene matches. This CDR3 is 15 amino acids long. Germline-derived CDR1 and CDR2 are SGHVS and FNYEAQ. In DNA form, the CDR3 reads TGTGCCAGCAGCCCGCACCCACAGGGGTCCGGGGAGCTGTTTTTT. Translation: CASSPHPQGSGELFF.